The clone carrying this T cell receptor (beta chain) was observed a few times. Using a J-beta primer mix together with a sample-barcoded 5' primer, a second PCR was run for roughly 6 to 12 cycles. TCRdb ran MiXCR on the 5' RACE reads and lists one entry per CDR3 protein. This sample has about 760,000 distinct CDR3 sequences, with around a quarter found just once. V lost 4 bases, J lost 4 bases, and 11 bases stayed unmatched. This CDR3 is built from 16 residues. Germline CDR1 is SGHDN and CDR2 is FVKESK. This sample stems from a study of blood T cells in healthy people across ages. These data are also associated with another study on T cells of mothers and their children.

The sequenced sample consisted of blood. The source is a boy aged 5-17 years in good health. This sequence joins TRBV14 and TRBJ2-7; 9 bases are a match to TRBD1. For the CDR3, the DNA is TGTGCCAGCAGCCGTCCCCGGGGACAGGGTCCTTACGAGCAGTACTTC. Residues: CASSRPRGQGPYEQYF.